The sequence of this T cell receptor beta chain was determined in a study of human T cells and chemical hapten exposure. TCRdb fed the RACE reads into MiXCR, producing one record per CDR3 protein. Of roughly 200,000 distinct CDR3 sequences listed, under 25% were seen once; the top ten hold over 2%. As for time point: patch test 3, about 24 weeks after DPC sensitization. The treatment: therapeutic diphenylcyclopropenone sensitization with weekly scalp DPC. The CDR3 has 14 amino acids. CDR1 SGDLS and CDR2 YYNGEE come from the germline V gene. V shed 4 bases and J 7 bases; nucleotides not matched to a gene: 7. This clonotype has ten or more counts.

Sequencing used whole blood, obtained in connection with sensitization to the hapten diphenylcyclopropenone (DPC). V and J are TRBV9 and TRBJ2-7, with 11 bases fitting TRBD1. This clonotype originated in a woman aged 35 to 49 with alopecia areata. Some clones in this sample may be carry-over from other donors' samples. The CDR3 protein is CASSIGQGASEQYF. The CDR3 nucleotides are TGTGCCAGCAGCATAGGACAGGGGGCGAGTGAGCAGTACTTC.